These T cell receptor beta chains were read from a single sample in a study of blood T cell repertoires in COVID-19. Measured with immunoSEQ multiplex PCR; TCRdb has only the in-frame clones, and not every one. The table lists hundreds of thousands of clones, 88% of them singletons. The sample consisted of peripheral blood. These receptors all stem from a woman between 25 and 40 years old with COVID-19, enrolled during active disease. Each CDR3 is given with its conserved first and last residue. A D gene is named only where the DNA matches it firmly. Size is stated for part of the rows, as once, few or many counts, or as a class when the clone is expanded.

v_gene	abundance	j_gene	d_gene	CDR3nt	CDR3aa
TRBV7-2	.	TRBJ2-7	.	TGTGCCAGCAGCTCCCGGACAGTCTCCTACGAGCAGTACTTC	CASSSRTVSYEQYF
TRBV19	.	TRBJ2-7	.	TGTGCCAGTAGACTACAACCAGGGTCATACGAGCAGTACTTC	CASRLQPGSYEQYF
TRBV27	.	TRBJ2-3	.	TGTGCCAGCAGTCCCTGGACAGAAGATACGCAGTATTTT	CASSPWTEDTQYF
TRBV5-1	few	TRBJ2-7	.	TGCGCCAGCAGCCCCGGGGGGCTCAACTACGAGCAGTACTTC	CASSPGGLNYEQYF
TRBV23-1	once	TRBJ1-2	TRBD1	TGCGCCATCCCGGACAGGCTCTATGGCTACACCTTC	CAIPDRLYGYTF
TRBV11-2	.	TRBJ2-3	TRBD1	TGTGCCAGCAGCCCACCGGGACAGGGCACAGATACGCAGTATTTT	CASSPPGQGTDTQYF
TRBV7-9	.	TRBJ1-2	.	TGTGCCAGCAGCCAGGACAGATCTAACTATGGCTACACCTTC	CASSQDRSNYGYTF
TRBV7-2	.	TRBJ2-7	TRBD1	TGTGCCAGTGGACCGCGGACAGGGGGTTACGAGCAGTACTTC	CASGPRTGGYEQYF
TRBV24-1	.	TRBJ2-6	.	TGTGCCACCAGTGATCCCAGCTCTGGGGCCAACGTCCTGACTTTC	CATSDPSSGANVLTF
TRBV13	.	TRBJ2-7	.	TGTGCCAGCAGCTTCAGCGGTTACGAGCAGTACTTC	CASSFSGYEQYF
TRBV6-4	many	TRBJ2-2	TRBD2	TGTGCCAGCAGTGACAGCGGGAGCACCGGGGAGCTGTTTTTT	CASSDSGSTGELFF
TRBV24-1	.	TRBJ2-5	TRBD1	TGTGCCACCAGTGATTCGGGACAGGGGCGAGGTGAGACCCAGTACTTC	CATSDSGQGRGETQYF
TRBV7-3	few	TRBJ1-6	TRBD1	TGTGCCAGCAGCACCACAGGGGCGGGCAATTCACCCCTCCACTTT	CASSTTGAGNSPLHF
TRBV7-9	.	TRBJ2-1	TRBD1	TGTGCCAGCAGCCCACGACAGGGTTATGAGCAGTTCTTC	CASSPRQGYEQFF
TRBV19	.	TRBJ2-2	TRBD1	TGTGCCAGTAGTAAAAACCGACAGGGGAACACCGGGGAGCTGTTTTTT	CASSKNRQGNTGELFF
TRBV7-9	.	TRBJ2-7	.	TGTGCCAGCAGCCTCGGCGCGGGTTACGAGCAGTACTTC	CASSLGAGYEQYF
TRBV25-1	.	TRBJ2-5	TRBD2	TGTGCCAGCAGTACCTTAGCGGGAGGGATAGTAGAGACCCAGTACTTC	CASSTLAGGIVETQYF
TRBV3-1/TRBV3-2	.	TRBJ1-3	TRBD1	TGTGCCAGCAGCCAAGATGGTCAGGGGGCAGTACGGTTT	CASSQDGQGAVRF
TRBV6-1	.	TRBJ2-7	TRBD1	TGTGCCAGCAGTGAATCGTCGCAGGGGGTCTACGAGCAGTACTTC	CASSESSQGVYEQYF
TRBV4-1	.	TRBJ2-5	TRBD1	TGCGCCAGCAGCCCGGGGGACAGGGAGGGGGAGACCCAGTACTTC	CASSPGDREGETQYF
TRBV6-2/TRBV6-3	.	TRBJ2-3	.	TGTGCCAGCAGTACGCGGAGGGGCACAGATACGCAGTATTTT	CASSTRRGTDTQYF
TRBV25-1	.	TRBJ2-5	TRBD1	TGTGCCAGCAGTGAATCCAGGGGGGAGACCCAGTACTTC	CASSESRGETQYF
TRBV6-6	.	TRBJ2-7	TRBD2	TGTGCCAGCAGTCTGTTAAGTTCCGGGGGGAGCGGCGAGCAGTACTTC	CASSLLSSGGSGEQYF
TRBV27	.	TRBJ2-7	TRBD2	TGTGCCAGCAGTTTATCCACGGGGGGATTCGAGCAGTACTTC	CASSLSTGGFEQYF
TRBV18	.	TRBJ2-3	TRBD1	TGTGCCAGCTCACATGGGACAGGGGGTGCGGATACGCAGTATTTT	CASSHGTGGADTQYF
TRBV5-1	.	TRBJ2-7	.	TGCGCCAGCAGCCCTGGACTGTACGAGCAGTACTTC	CASSPGLYEQYF
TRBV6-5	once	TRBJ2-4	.	TGTGCCAGCAGTTACGAGCCCCTAGGCATTCAGTACTTC	CASSYEPLGIQYF
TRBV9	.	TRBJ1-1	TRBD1	TGTGCCAGCAGCGGACAGGGGGCCCTGAACACTGAAGCTTTCTTT	CASSGQGALNTEAFF
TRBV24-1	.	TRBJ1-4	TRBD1	TGTGCCACCTGCAGGGGGGAGGCTGAAAAACTGTTTTTT	CATCRGEAEKLFF
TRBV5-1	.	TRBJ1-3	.	TGCGCCAGCAGCTTGGCTTCTTTCCGAGGTGGAAACACCATATATTTT	CASSLASFRGGNTIYF
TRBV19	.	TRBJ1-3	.	TGTGCCAGTAGAAGACAGGATTTCGGAAACACCATATATTTT	CASRRQDFGNTIYF
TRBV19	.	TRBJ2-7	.	TGTGCCAGTAGTATTTCCGGTCAGGGGACCTACGAGCAGTACTTC	CASSISGQGTYEQYF
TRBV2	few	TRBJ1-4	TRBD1	TGTGCCAGCAGCTACAGGGGGAGAGGAGCAACTAATGAAAAACTGTTTTTT	CASSYRGRGATNEKLFF
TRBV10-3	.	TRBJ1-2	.	TGTGCCATCAGTGTTAGGGGCGATGGCTACACCTTC	CAISVRGDGYTF
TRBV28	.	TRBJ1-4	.	TGTGCCAGCAGTTTGGGGGCCCAGGGTGATGAAAAACTGTTTTTT	CASSLGAQGDEKLFF
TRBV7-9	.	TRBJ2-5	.	TGTGCCAGCAGCCCAAACGGGGCGAGGGGGCAAGAGACCCAGTACTTC	CASSPNGARGQETQYF
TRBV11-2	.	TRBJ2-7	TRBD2	TGTGCCAGCAGCTTAGGGGGTAGCGGGACCCACGAGCAGTACTTC	CASSLGGSGTHEQYF
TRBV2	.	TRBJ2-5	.	TGTGCCAGCAGTTTATCGGAGACCCAGTACTTC	CASSLSETQYF
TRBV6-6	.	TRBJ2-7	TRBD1	TGTGCCAGCAGTTACGGCCCGGGACAGGATACCGAGCAGTACTTC	CASSYGPGQDTEQYF
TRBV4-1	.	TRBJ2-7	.	TGCGCCAGCAGCCAAGATCCTCCGCAACAGAGCTCCTACGAGCAGTACTTC	CASSQDPPQQSSYEQYF
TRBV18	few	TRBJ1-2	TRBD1	TGTGCCAGCTCACCAGCCGGGACAGGGATCTATGGCTACACCTTC	CASSPAGTGIYGYTF
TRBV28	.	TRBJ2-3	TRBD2	TGTGCCAGCAGGCGTCGACTAGCGGACTTCACAGATACGCAGTATTTT	CASRRRLADFTDTQYF
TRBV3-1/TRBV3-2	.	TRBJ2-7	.	TGTGCCAGCAGCTGGAGCGCCTACGAGCAGTACTTC	CASSWSAYEQYF
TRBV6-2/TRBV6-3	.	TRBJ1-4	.	TGTGCCAGCAGTTACTTGGCAGGGGTGAATGAAAAACTGTTTTTT	CASSYLAGVNEKLFF
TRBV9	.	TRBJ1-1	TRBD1	TGTGCCAGCAGCGTAGAGGTGGCAGGGGGAATCTTGGGCACTGAAGCTTTCTTT	CASSVEVAGGILGTEAFF
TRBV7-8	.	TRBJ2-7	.	TGTGCCAGCAGCTTCGCGCAGGCCTCCTACGAGCAGTACTTC	CASSFAQASYEQYF
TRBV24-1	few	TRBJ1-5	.	TGTGCCACCAGTGATCCCGACAGACCCAATCAGCCCCAGCATTTT	CATSDPDRPNQPQHF
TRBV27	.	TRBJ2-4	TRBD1	TGTGCCAGCAGTCCCCGTCCGGGACAGGGAGCCAAAAACATTCAGTACTTC	CASSPRPGQGAKNIQYF
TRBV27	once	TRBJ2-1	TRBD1	TGTGCCAGCAGTCCAAGACAGGGTTACAATGAGCAGTTCTTC	CASSPRQGYNEQFF
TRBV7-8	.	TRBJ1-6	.	TGTGCCAGCAGCTCCAACACACAGATTAGTAATTCACCCCTCCACTTT	CASSSNTQISNSPLHF
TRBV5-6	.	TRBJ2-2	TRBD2	TGTGCCAGCAGCGGATTGGTTAGCGGGATGTCGGCGAACACCGGGGAGCTGTTTTTT	CASSGLVSGMSANTGELFF
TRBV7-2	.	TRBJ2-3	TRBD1	TGTGCCAGCAGCTTTGGGGGCAGGGGGACAGATACGCAGTATTTT	CASSFGGRGTDTQYF
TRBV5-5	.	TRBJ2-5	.	TGTGCCGGAACTCCGGGCCCGTCGGGGGAGACCCAGTACTTC	CAGTPGPSGETQYF
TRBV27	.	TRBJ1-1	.	TGTGCCAGCAGTTTAAGGGAGGGCACTGAAGCTTTCTTT	CASSLREGTEAFF
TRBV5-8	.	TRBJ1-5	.	TGTGCCAGCAGCTTGATCAGGGGCCAGCCCCAGCATTTT	CASSLIRGQPQHF